Many counts were recorded for the clone carrying this TCR beta chain. The antigen is undetermined. One junction end does not reproduce the germline sequence, and a read error may be involved. Time point reported: newly diagnosed GD, antithyroid drugs for less than 3 months. Extracted RNA from PBMCs served as the source of the TCR library. Enrollment of patients was through an endocrinology department in Xi'an, China. Germline assignment: CDR1 MNHNS and CDR2 SASEGT. The CDR3 extends over 12 amino acids. Building of the TCR beta libraries involved iRepertoire HTBI primers and Arm-PCR of CDR3 regions. TCRdb used MiXCR to reprocess the multiplex PCR reads, holding one entry per CDR3 protein. Of 200,000 to 250,000 distinct CDR3 sequences listed, 20% to 25% are singletons. The data were taken from a study of regulatory T cells in long-lasting Graves disease. For the study at large: Newly diagnosed Graves' patients took antithyroid drugs under 3 months. Regarding the study as a whole: Persistent disease favored TRBV28, TRBJ1-2 and TRBJ2-5. Less diverse TCR repertoires were seen in persistent Graves' patients than in newly diagnosed ones.

The specimen comprised peripheral blood mononuclear cells (PBMCs), sampled at new diagnosis, from a patient treated with antithyroid drugs. The rearrangement uses TRBV6-1 and TRBJ2-1; 7 nucleotides line up with TRBD1. The clonotype was recovered from a female donor with Graves disease. The CDR3 nucleotides are TGTGCCAGCAGAGACAGGGACGCTTTCCAGCTCTTC. Amino acid sequence: CASRDRDAFQLF.